The rows below give T cell receptor beta chains drawn from one sample of a study of T-cell reconstitution after alpha-beta-depleted transplantation in children. TCRdb called the PCR reads again in MiXCR, with one record for every CDR3 protein. The sample shows around 700,000 distinct CDR3 sequences, about an eighth of them seen only once. The sequences come from PBMCs, collected before TCRalphabeta/CD19-depleted stem cell transplant. The source is a girl aged 2-10 years with congenital amegakaryocytic thrombocytopenia, due to receive a stem cell transplant. The CDR3 runs from the conserved cysteine through the conserved F or W. A D gene is named only where the DNA matches it firmly. Size tells how often a clone was seen (once, few, many) or the class of an expanded clone, and some rows leave it out.

V: TRBV29-1; D: NA; size: many; J: TRBJ2-5; CDR3: CSVEEGGLETQYF; DNA: TGCAGCGTTGAAGAGGGCGGGTTGGAGACCCAGTACTTC
V: TRBV5-1; D: NA; size: many; J: TRBJ2-4; CDR3: CASSFWAGAKNIQYF; DNA: TGCGCCAGCAGCTTCTGGGCGGGAGCCAAAAACATTCAGTACTTC
V: TRBV10-2; D: NA; size: many; J: TRBJ2-5; CDR3: CASSFRRTLNFSAQYF; DNA: TGCGCCAGCAGTTTTCGGAGGACCCTCAATTTTAGTGCCCAGTACTTC
V: TRBV7-9; D: NA; size: many; J: TRBJ2-1; CDR3: CASSFIFPNEQFF; DNA: TGTGCCAGCAGCTTTATCTTCCCAAATGAGCAGTTCTTC
V: TRBV29-1; D: NA; size: many; J: TRBJ1-2; CDR3: CSVDSADYGYTF; DNA: TGCAGCGTTGATTCGGCAGACTATGGCTACACCTTC
V: TRBV6-5; D: NA; size: NA; J: TRBJ2-2; CDR3: CASSLPGGTNTGELFF; DNA: TGTGCCAGCAGTCTACCCGGAGGGACGAACACCGGGGAGCTGTTTTTT
V: TRBV2; D: NA; size: NA; J: TRBJ2-5; CDR3: CASGDLGQETQYF; DNA: TGTGCCAGCGGAGACCTTGGCCAAGAGACCCAGTACTTC
V: TRBV20-1; D: NA; size: many; J: TRBJ2-1; CDR3: CSAGRGSSYNEQFF; DNA: TGCAGTGCGGGCAGGGGAAGTTCGTACAATGAGCAGTTCTTC
V: TRBV4-2; D: NA; size: few; J: TRBJ2-1; CDR3: CASSHGDEQFF; DNA: TGTGCCAGCAGCCACGGGGATGAGCAGTTCTTC
V: TRBV5-1; D: TRBD1; size: many; J: TRBJ2-7; CDR3: CASSLDPGQGYEQYF; DNA: TGCGCCAGCAGCTTGGATCCGGGACAGGGGTACGAGCAGTACTTC
V: TRBV2; D: NA; size: few; J: TRBJ2-3; CDR3: CASSEYVRDTQYF; DNA: TGTGCCAGCAGTGAATATGTTCGAGATACGCAGTATTTT
V: TRBV7-9; D: NA; size: many; J: TRBJ2-3; CDR3: CASSLGGIDTQYF; DNA: TGTGCCAGCAGCTTAGGAGGGATCGATACGCAGTATTTT
V: TRBV14; D: NA; size: NA; J: TRBJ2-7; CDR3: CASSQDIRTESGEQYF; DNA: TGTGCCAGCAGCCAAGATATAAGGACAGAGTCTGGGGAGCAGTACTTC
V: TRBV10-3; D: NA; size: many; J: TRBJ2-1; CDR3: CAISEAGARNEQFF; DNA: TGTGCCATCAGTGAAGCCGGGGCTCGGAATGAGCAGTTCTTC
V: TRBV7-2; D: TRBD1; size: many; J: TRBJ1-1; CDR3: CATTRGHAVTEAFF; DNA: TGTGCCACCACCAGGGGGCATGCGGTCACTGAAGCTTTCTTT
V: TRBV28; D: NA; size: few; J: TRBJ2-2; CDR3: CATLSEGSPDAGELFF; DNA: TGTGCCACCCTATCCGAGGGCAGTCCCGACGCCGGGGAGCTGTTTTTT
V: TRBV20-1; D: NA; size: many; J: TRBJ2-7; CDR3: CSARVGYEQYF; DNA: TGCAGTGCTAGAGTAGGGTATGAGCAGTACTTC
V: TRBV7-2; D: NA; size: NA; J: TRBJ2-2; CDR3: CASRRALSTGELFF; DNA: TGTGCCAGCCGTCGGGCCCTGTCCACCGGGGAGCTGTTTTTT
V: TRBV12-3/TRBV12-4; D: NA; size: many; J: TRBJ2-7; CDR3: CASSFGTYEQYF; DNA: TGTGCCAGCAGTTTCGGGACCTACGAGCAGTACTTC
V: TRBV12-3/TRBV12-4; D: NA; size: many; J: TRBJ2-5; CDR3: CASSFNPEAQETQYF; DNA: TGTGCCAGCAGTTTTAATCCGGAGGCCCAAGAGACCCAGTACTTC
V: TRBV7-2; D: NA; size: NA; J: TRBJ2-1; CDR3: CASSSGEGNEQFF; DNA: TGTGCCAGCAGCTCGGGGGAAGGGAATGAGCAGTTCTTC
V: TRBV4-2; D: TRBD2; size: NA; J: TRBJ2-2; CDR3: CASSQELRLAGTNTGELFF; DNA: TGTGCCAGCAGCCAAGAATTGAGACTAGCGGGAACGAACACCGGGGAGCTGTTTTTT
V: TRBV20-1; D: NA; size: few; J: TRBJ2-1; CDR3: CSAEPSAYNEQFF; DNA: TGCAGTGCTGAGCCGTCCGCCTACAATGAGCAGTTCTTC
V: TRBV15; D: TRBD1; size: few; J: TRBJ2-1; CDR3: CATSTGKGQGNNEQFF; DNA: TGTGCCACCAGCACAGGGAAGGGACAGGGGAACAATGAGCAGTTCTTC
V: TRBV11-2; D: TRBD1; size: NA; J: TRBJ2-2; CDR3: CATSSRDRGSTGELFF; DNA: TGTGCCACCAGCTCAAGGGACAGGGGTTCCACCGGGGAGCTGTTTTTT
V: TRBV14; D: NA; size: NA; J: TRBJ2-1; CDR3: CASSQVRDSNEQFF; DNA: TGTGCCAGCAGCCAAGTCCGCGACAGCAATGAGCAGTTCTTC
V: TRBV6-6; D: NA; size: many; J: TRBJ1-1; CDR3: CASSYIENTEAFF; DNA: TGTGCCAGCAGTTACATTGAGAACACTGAAGCTTTCTTT
V: TRBV27; D: TRBD2; size: few; J: TRBJ2-1; CDR3: CASGLASYNEQFF; DNA: TGTGCCAGTGGACTAGCGTCCTACAATGAGCAGTTCTTC
V: TRBV7-8; D: NA; size: NA; J: TRBJ1-6; CDR3: CASSLRQDFSYNSPLHF; DNA: TGTGCCAGCAGCCTGCGACAGGACTTCTCCTATAATTCACCCCTCCACTTT
V: TRBV12-3/TRBV12-4; D: NA; size: few; J: TRBJ1-5; CDR3: CASSIPGRPNQPQHF; DNA: TGTGCCAGCAGCATCCCAGGGCGTCCCAATCAGCCCCAGCATTTT
V: TRBV5-6; D: NA; size: many; J: TRBJ2-1; CDR3: CASSEPGFSLDNEQFF; DNA: TGTGCCAGCAGCGAGCCGGGTTTCAGTTTGGACAATGAGCAGTTCTTC
V: TRBV30; D: NA; size: NA; J: TRBJ1-2; CDR3: CACQSTYGYTF; DNA: TGTGCCTGTCAGAGTACCTATGGCTACACCTTC
V: TRBV28; D: NA; size: NA; J: TRBJ1-6; CDR3: CASSLPTGSYNSPLHF; DNA: TGTGCCAGCAGTCTCCCGACGGGCTCCTATAATTCACCCCTCCACTTT
V: TRBV29-1; D: NA; size: NA; J: TRBJ2-1; CDR3: CSVRLEVGNEQFF; DNA: TGCAGCGTTAGACTAGAGGTAGGCAATGAGCAGTTCTTC
V: TRBV11-1; D: NA; size: NA; J: TRBJ2-5; CDR3: CASSLGGRNQETQSF; DNA: TGTGCCAGCAGCTTAGGGGGCCGGAACCAAGAGACCCAGTCCTTC
V: TRBV20-1; D: NA; size: many; J: TRBJ2-7; CDR3: CSAVPLEQYF; DNA: TGCAGTGCTGTCCCCCTCGAGCAGTACTTC
V: TRBV20-1; D: TRBD2; size: many; J: TRBJ2-3; CDR3: CSATRPGLQLVTDTQYF; DNA: TGCAGTGCTACGAGACCGGGACTACAACTTGTTACAGATACGCAGTATTTT
V: TRBV28; D: TRBD1; size: many; J: TRBJ2-5; CDR3: CASSFTGQEETQYF; DNA: TGTGCCAGCAGTTTTACGGGACAGGAAGAGACCCAGTACTTC
V: TRBV5-1; D: NA; size: NA; J: TRBJ2-7; CDR3: CASTNDYEQYF; DNA: TGCGCCAGCACTAATGATTACGAGCAGTACTTC
V: TRBV30; D: NA; size: NA; J: TRBJ2-1; CDR3: CAWSGVTGARSYNEQFF; DNA: TGTGCCTGGAGTGGGGTCACGGGGGCACGTTCCTACAATGAGCAGTTCTTC
V: TRBV7-9; D: NA; size: many; J: TRBJ1-1; CDR3: CASSLMQQNTEAFF; DNA: TGTGCCAGCAGCCTCATGCAACAGAACACTGAAGCTTTCTTT
V: TRBV5-1; D: TRBD2; size: NA; J: TRBJ2-7; CDR3: CASVGLAGEQYF; DNA: TGCGCCAGCGTGGGACTAGCGGGAGAGCAGTACTTC